One sample yielded the 16 T cell receptor beta chains listed below, sequenced in a study of shared clonotypes between healthy human individuals. Sequencing was performed with immunoSEQ multiplex PCR; in TCRdb, only in-frame clones are kept and a portion is missing. The sample shows roughly 2,500,000 clones, over 85% of them seen only once. The sample comprised naive CD4+ T cells from PBMCs. Subset denoted: CD45RA+ positively selected. These receptor sequences come from a man aged 18 to 29 in good health. Some clones in this sample may be carry-over from other donors' samples.

This rearrangement joins TRBV9 to TRBJ2-5, with 9 bases matching TRBD1. The V segment lost 4 bases and the J segment 5 bases; nucleotides outside the gene matches: 6. CDR3 length: 14 amino acids. Germline loops: CDR1 SGDLS, CDR2 YYNGEE. CDR3 sequence: CASSFAGQGETQYF. The CDR3 DNA sequence: TGTGCCAGCAGCTTCGCCGGACAGGGGGAGACCCAGTACTTC.

CDR3 protein: CASTGGATEAFF. CDR3 nucleotide sequence: TGTGCCAGCACCGGGGGCGCGACTGAAGCTTTCTTT. This sequence joins TRBV28 and TRBJ1-1, with TRBD1 as a possible D gene (6 bases). The CDR3 contains 12 residues. The germline gives CDR1 MDHEN, CDR2 SYDVKM. Trimming cost V 7 bases and J 5 bases, with 11 bases left between them. Looking up the rest from reference TRBV28 and TRBJ1-1 gives the full variable domain: DVKVTQSSRYLVKRTGEKVFLECVQDMDHENMFWYRQDPGLGLRLIYFSYDVKMKEKGDIPEGYSVSREKKERFSLILESASTNQTSMYLCASTGGATEAFFGQGTRLTVV.

As DNA, the CDR3 is TGTGCCAGCAGCTCACAGGCTATTAATGAAAAACTGTTTTTT. The encoded protein is CASSSQAINEKLFF. The J gene is TRBJ1-4, the V gene TRBV13; maybe TRBD1 (5 bases). Per germline, CDR1 PRHDT and CDR2 FYEKMQ (reference sequence). CDR3 length: 14 amino acids. Trimming took 4 bases from V and 4 from J, leaving 10 bases between them.

CDR3: CASSPLAPSTDTQYF. The CDR3, as DNA: TGTGCCAGCTCACCTCTAGCGCCTAGCACAGATACGCAGTATTTT. V usage is TRBV18 and J usage is TRBJ2-3, with a weak D call TRBD2 (6 bases). V shed 3 bases and J shed 0 bases, with 10 bases lying between them. The germline V gene has CDR1 KGHSH and CDR2 LQKENI. The CDR3 loop spans 15 amino acids.

This CDR3 is CASSQAYGQEHYEQYF. In DNA form, the CDR3 reads TGTGCCAGCAGCCAAGCTTATGGACAGGAACACTACGAGCAGTACTTC. The V and J genes are TRBV4-2 and TRBJ2-7, with 7 bases that match TRBD1. V shed 1 base and J 3 bases; nucleotides not matched to a gene: 9. The CDR3 length is 16 residues. In germline, CDR1 is LGHNA, CDR2 YNFKEQ.

The chain uses TRBV19 and TRBJ1-5; TRBD1 matches at 7 bases. Germline V gene sequence: CDR1 LNHDA, CDR2 SQIVND (reference sequence). The CDR3 consists of 20 residues. V dropped 7 bases and J dropped 4; count of bases not matched to a gene: 25. The CDR3 spells CASKSSLVDRGQVKNQPQHF. DNA for the CDR3: TGTGCCAGTAAGTCCTCTCTGGTCGATAGGGGGCAGGTTAAGAATCAGCCCCAGCATTTT.

This CDR3 reads CASSLRPGQGRNTEAFF. CDR3 nucleotides: TGTGCCAGCAGCTTAAGGCCGGGACAGGGAAGGAACACTGAAGCTTTCTTT. The chain carries TRBV7-6 and TRBJ1-1, with 9 bases lining up with TRBD1. CDR3 length: 17 amino acids. Germline V lookup: CDR1 SGHVS, CDR2 FNYEAQ. Unmatched junction bases numbered 8, after V lost 2 bases and J lost 1 base.

Concerning this clone itself: Other DNA sequences in this specimen translate into the identical CDR3. This chain joins TRBV29-1 and TRBJ2-3, with D perhaps given as TRBD1 or TRBD2 (5 bases each). Trimming took 4 bases from V and 3 from J, leaving 11 bases between them. Germline lookup yields CDR1 SQVTM and CDR2 ANQGSEA. This CDR3 has 13 residues. This chain's CDR3 is CSVGGRVTDTQYF. The DNA for the CDR3 is TGCAGCGTTGGGGGGAGAGTGACAGATACGCAGTATTTT.

This rearrangement joins TRBV28 to TRBJ1-1; D is possibly TRBD1 (5 bases). This CDR3 has 15 amino acids. The V gene's germline CDR1 is MDHEN and CDR2 SYDVKM. The V and J ends lost 7 bases and 3 bases respectively, with 18 bases between them. This CDR3 is CASTDPAGRDTEAFF. CDR3 coding DNA: TGTGCCAGCACCGACCCCGCAGGGAGGGACACTGAAGCTTTCTTT. The variable domain in full, with the rest retrieved from reference TRBV28 and TRBJ1-1, is DVKVTQSSRYLVKRTGEKVFLECVQDMDHENMFWYRQDPGLGLRLIYFSYDVKMKEKGDIPEGYSVSREKKERFSLILESASTNQTSMYLCASTDPAGRDTEAFFGQGTRLTVV.

This clone was seen just once. The rearrangement uses TRBV28 and TRBJ1-2; no firm D call. Germline V lookup: CDR1 MDHEN, CDR2 SYDVKM. V lost 3 bases, J lost 4 bases, and 9 bases lay in between. The CDR3 has 13 residues. In nucleotides, the CDR3 is TGTGCCAGCAGTTTGGCGGGCCTCTATGGCTACACCTTC. Its protein product is CASSLAGLYGYTF.

With respect to this clone: Other DNA variants within this sample encode the same CDR3. The V call is TRBV30, the J call TRBJ2-3, with D perhaps TRBD1 (5 bases). Germline V gene data show CDR1 as GTSNPN and CDR2 as SVGIG (reference sequence). The CDR3 is made up of 12 amino acids. Trimming cost V 1 base and J 6 bases, with 8 bases left between them. The CDR3 DNA sequence: TGTGCCTGGAGTGGGGGCGCGGATACGCAGTATTTT. It encodes CAWSGGADTQYF.

The rearrangement links TRBV6-5 to TRBJ1-6; D is unresolved. CDR3 length: 14 residues. Trimming shortened V by 0 bases and J by 8 bases, and 8 bases separated the two germline ends. Germline V gene data show CDR1 as MNHEY and CDR2 as SVGAGI. CDR3 sequence: CASSYSSRDSPLHF. The CDR3, as DNA: TGTGCCAGCAGTTACTCTTCGAGGGATTCACCCCTCCACTTT.

This clone was detected only once. V and J are TRBV7-2 and TRBJ2-2, with D unclear. The CDR3 is 16 residues long. Per the germline V gene, CDR1 is SGHTA and CDR2 is FQGNSA. The V end was cut by 2 bases, the J end by 2 bases, with 12 bases between. CDR3 bases: TGTGCCAGCAGCTTACTTGGTACGGACAACACCGGGGAGCTGTTTTTT. Translated, it gives CASSLLGTDNTGELFF.

The V call is TRBV28, the J call TRBJ2-3; 7 bases map to TRBD2. The CDR3 has 14 residues. The trim removed 3 bases at V and 10 bases at J, leaving 10 bases unmatched. Per the germline V gene, CDR1 is MDHEN and CDR2 is SYDVKM. CDR3 in amino acids: CASSLASGSSAQYF. The CDR3 nucleotides are TGTGCCAGCAGTTTGGCTAGCGGATCCAGTGCGCAGTATTTT.

This sequence joins TRBV4-2 and TRBJ2-1, with 10 bases aligning to TRBD2. With 0 bases clipped from V and 5 bases from J, the junction kept 4 bases outside the gene matches. Germline loops: CDR1 LGHNA, CDR2 YNFKEQ. The CDR3 sequence is 16 residues long. The DNA of the CDR3 is TGTGCCAGCAGCCAAGAAGGTCTAGCGGGAGACAATGAGCAGTTCTTC. Its protein product is CASSQEGLAGDNEQFF.

The gene calls are TRBV10-1 and TRBJ2-3; 8 bases agree with TRBD2. Germline V gene sequence: CDR1 WNHNN, CDR2 SYGVQD (reference sequence). The V gene end was trimmed by 5 bases and the J gene end by 2 bases; junction bases not matched to a gene: 6. The CDR3 contains 15 residues. This chain's CDR3 is CASSLSGSPTDTQYF. CDR3 bases: TGCGCCAGCAGTTTAAGCGGGAGCCCCACAGATACGCAGTATTTT.